The following is a T cell receptor (beta chain) sequence with its context. This clonotype is categorized as medium-sized (0.01 to 0.1%). This clone's antigen is unknown. No much larger clonotype is one base removed from it; base qualities were not supplied. The sample originates from a study of type 1 regulatory T cells (dated by TCRdb to 2020 to 2022). With respect to the entire study: An in vitro protocol by which a Tr1-enriched, alloantigen-specific CD4 T cell product named T-allo10 was generated was characterized in the study. T-allo10 was under clinical evaluation in patients with hematological malignancies receiving allogeneic hematopoietic stem cell transplantation.

T-allo10 cells derived from donors were reported to be host alloantigen-specific and anergic, and to suppress in an alloantigen-specific manner. The instrument was an Illumina MiSeq. TCRdb's own reprocessing of the public reads used fastp at Q25 and MiXCR and kept productive beta chains. Under each unique CDR3 protein, matching rows form one entry showing the most common genes and DNA. This sample holds roughly 67,000 distinct CDR3 sequences; about 69% were observed only once. The ten top clones hold about 8% of the sample. The V end loses 6 bases and the J end loses 0 bases, and a stretch of 11 bases separates them. The CDR3, from cysteine to phenylalanine, totals 15 residues. Only the CDR3 part of the read is kept: 45 bases, read in frame from the first base. The germline V gene yields SNHLY for CDR1 and FYNNEI for CDR2.

Sequencing was carried out using cultured T cells, either the whole culture or a sorted T cell fraction (not recorded which). What this sample's cell subset or site label stands for: Tr1-enriched cell product generated in vitro against host alloantigens. The TCR sequence derives from a human donor in good health. The chain is assembled from TRBV2 and TRBJ2-2; the D gene is possibly TRBD2, with 6 bases matching. The nucleotides read TGTGCCAGCAGGCGGGGAGGCGCGAACACCGGGGAGCTGTTTTTT. It encodes CASRRGGANTGELFF. When the CDR3 is completed using the reference TRBV2 and TRBJ2-2 genes on either side, the full variable domain is EPEVTQTPSHQVTQMGQEVILRCVPISNHLYFYWYRQILGQKVEFLVSFYNNEISEKSEIFDDQFSVERPDGSNFTLKIRSTKLEDSAMYFCASRRGGANTGELFFGEGSRLTVL.